The sequence of this TCR beta chain was determined in a study of OX40 agonist ivuxolimab in advanced cancers. Overall study context: Three patients had partial responses: one hepatocellular carcinoma, two cutaneous melanoma. Findings of the study overall: Part of the nonresponder group also had normalized T-cell clonal expansion that was low. Researchers did not establish what antigens the expanded peripheral T cells target.

Points on this clone: Its antigen is as yet unknown.

No patient had autoimmune disease or received systemic immunosuppression. This CDR3 spans 15 amino acids. Between the trimmed V and J ends, which lost 0 bases and 4 bases, there was a span of 13 bases. CDR1 and CDR2 from the germline V gene are SGDLS and YYNGEE. Repertoires were generated with immunoSEQ multiplex PCR, while TCRdb's copy carries only in-frame clones and drops some. The sample includes about 55,000 clones, 70% to 85% seen only once; the top ten take 5.5% to 7%. The chain has TRBV9 and TRBJ1-2, with D possibly TRBD1 on 5 matching bases. The clonotype originates from an adult with an advanced solid tumor such as melanoma, head and neck, liver or kidney cancer. Sequencing was performed on CD4+ or CD8+ T cells sorted from blood, taken in a trial of the OX40 agonist ivuxolimab. Written as DNA, the CDR3 is TGTGCCAGCAGCGTAGGAGGCGGGGGAGGCTATGGCTACACCTTC. Translated: CASSVGGGGGYGYTF.